Listed below are T cell receptor beta chains from one sample, sequenced in a study of cytomegalovirus exposure and HLA in healthy donors. TCRdb keeps only in-frame clones here, not all; method: immunoSEQ multiplex PCR. The sample yields 150,000 to 200,000 clones, about 75% seen once. Sequences were obtained from PBMCs. The receptors stem from a man aged 18 to 29 in good health and CMV-seropositive. Each CDR3 is given with its conserved first and last residue. A D gene is named only where the DNA matches it firmly. Expanded clones get a size class; other rows say once, few or many, or leave the size out.

CDR3 DNA: TGTGCCAGCAGTTACACGGACAGGGGACACGGGGAGCTGTTTTTT
CDR3 protein: CASSYTDRGHGELFF
clone size: few
J gene: TRBJ2-2
D gene: TRBD1
V gene: TRBV6-5

CDR3 DNA: TGTGCCAGCAGTTTATCGGACACCTCTGGAAACACCATATATTTT
CDR3 protein: CASSLSDTSGNTIYF
clone size: few
J gene: TRBJ1-3
D gene: -
V gene: TRBV28

CDR3 DNA: TGCGCCAGCAGCGCCGGGACTAGCGGTCACAATGAGCAGTTCTTC
CDR3 protein: CASSAGTSGHNEQFF
clone size: -
J gene: TRBJ2-1
D gene: TRBD2
V gene: TRBV5-1

CDR3 DNA: TGTGCCAGCAGCTTCGGGACTGCCAATGAGCAGTTCTTC
CDR3 protein: CASSFGTANEQFF
clone size: -
J gene: TRBJ2-1
D gene: -
V gene: TRBV7-3

CDR3 DNA: TGTGCCAGCTCAGCCGGGACAGGGGACACTGAAGCTTTCTTT
CDR3 protein: CASSAGTGDTEAFF
clone size: -
J gene: TRBJ1-1
D gene: TRBD1
V gene: TRBV18

CDR3 DNA: TGTGCCAGCAAGCTCGCTACTATCTCTGGAAACACCATATATTTT
CDR3 protein: CASKLATISGNTIYF
clone size: few
J gene: TRBJ1-3
D gene: -
V gene: TRBV28

CDR3 DNA: TGTGCCAGCAGGACTGGGACAGGGGGAAACACCATATATTTT
CDR3 protein: CASRTGTGGNTIYF
clone size: -
J gene: TRBJ1-3
D gene: TRBD1
V gene: TRBV28

CDR3 DNA: TGTGCCCTACGCGGGGCAACCTACTATGGCTACACCTTC
CDR3 protein: CALRGATYYGYTF
clone size: -
J gene: TRBJ1-2
D gene: -
V gene: TRBV30

CDR3 DNA: TGTGCCAGCAGCCTCTTTTTCCTAGCGGGAGGCGCGAACACCGGGGAGCTGTTTTTT
CDR3 protein: CASSLFFLAGGANTGELFF
clone size: -
J gene: TRBJ2-2
D gene: TRBD2
V gene: TRBV11-2

CDR3 DNA: TGTGCCAGCAGCCACTACCGGGACAGCTATGGCTACACCTTC
CDR3 protein: CASSHYRDSYGYTF
clone size: -
J gene: TRBJ1-2
D gene: TRBD1
V gene: TRBV5-8

CDR3 DNA: TGTGCCAGCAGTTTGGGGGACAGAATGAACACTGAAGCTTTCTTT
CDR3 protein: CASSLGDRMNTEAFF
clone size: -
J gene: TRBJ1-1
D gene: TRBD1
V gene: TRBV6-5

CDR3 DNA: TGTGCCAGTAGTACAAGGGACAGACCAATGAACACTGAAGCTTTCTTT
CDR3 protein: CASSTRDRPMNTEAFF
clone size: -
J gene: TRBJ1-1
D gene: TRBD1
V gene: TRBV19

CDR3 DNA: TGTGCCAGCAGCGTAAATCAAGGACTAATTAATGAAAAACTGTTTTTT
CDR3 protein: CASSVNQGLINEKLFF
clone size: -
J gene: TRBJ1-4
D gene: -
V gene: TRBV9

CDR3 DNA: TGTGCCAGCAGACCCCAGGGTAGCGGGAGGGCCTCCTTCGATACGCAGTATTTT
CDR3 protein: CASRPQGSGRASFDTQYF
clone size: once
J gene: TRBJ2-3
D gene: TRBD2
V gene: TRBV7-9

CDR3 DNA: TGTGCCTGGAGTGTCGGGGATATCGAGCAGTACTTC
CDR3 protein: CAWSVGDIEQYF
clone size: -
J gene: TRBJ2-7
D gene: -
V gene: TRBV30

CDR3 DNA: TGTGCCAGCTCGTCCCCGGGACTAGCGGGAGGCCCCTCCTACAATGAGCAGTTCTTC
CDR3 protein: CASSSPGLAGGPSYNEQFF
clone size: -
J gene: TRBJ2-1
D gene: TRBD2
V gene: TRBV18

CDR3 DNA: TGTGCCAGCAGCCTACTGGGCAGCTCCTATAATTCACCCCTCCACTTT
CDR3 protein: CASSLLGSSYNSPLHF
clone size: -
J gene: TRBJ1-6
D gene: -
V gene: TRBV28

CDR3 DNA: TGTGCCTGCCACGGCACTAGCGGGAGTTACGAGCAGTACTTC
CDR3 protein: CACHGTSGSYEQYF
clone size: -
J gene: TRBJ2-7
D gene: TRBD2
V gene: TRBV30

CDR3 DNA: TGTGCCAGCAGCCTCCTTGGGGGTGCTAGCGGAAGCACAGATACGCAGTATTTT
CDR3 protein: CASSLLGGASGSTDTQYF
clone size: -
J gene: TRBJ2-3
D gene: TRBD2
V gene: TRBV5-6

CDR3 DNA: TGTGCCAGCAGTTACCTGACTAGCGGGCTCGGCGAGCAGTACTTC
CDR3 protein: CASSYLTSGLGEQYF
clone size: -
J gene: TRBJ2-7
D gene: TRBD2
V gene: TRBV2

CDR3 DNA: TGTGCCAGCTCACCACCTCCACAGGGACAGACCCAGTACTTC
CDR3 protein: CASSPPPQGQTQYF
clone size: few
J gene: TRBJ2-5
D gene: -
V gene: TRBV18

CDR3 DNA: TGTGCCAGCAGCTTTTCCCCCCGCGCAGATACGCAGTATTTT
CDR3 protein: CASSFSPRADTQYF
clone size: once
J gene: TRBJ2-3
D gene: -
V gene: TRBV7-9

CDR3 DNA: TGTGCCAGCAGTGAGGACTACACGAACACCGGGGAGCTGTTTTTT
CDR3 protein: CASSEDYTNTGELFF
clone size: -
J gene: TRBJ2-2
D gene: -
V gene: TRBV2

CDR3 DNA: TGTGCCAGCAGCTCCCGGACTAGCGGGGGTGGGGAGCAGTACTTC
CDR3 protein: CASSSRTSGGGEQYF
clone size: -
J gene: TRBJ2-7
D gene: TRBD2
V gene: TRBV5-5

CDR3 DNA: TGTGCCTCACACAGGGGTAACACTGAAGCTTTCTTT
CDR3 protein: CASHRGNTEAFF
clone size: once
J gene: TRBJ1-1
D gene: TRBD1
V gene: TRBV30

CDR3 DNA: TGTGCCTGGAAAGCAGGGGCCTACGAGCAGTACTTC
CDR3 protein: CAWKAGAYEQYF
clone size: -
J gene: TRBJ2-7
D gene: -
V gene: TRBV30